There are a few counts of the clone carrying this T cell receptor (beta chain). No antigen is known for it. Extraction and reverse transcription of RNA yielded cDNA as the sequencing template. TCRdb's table, derived via immunoSEQ multiplex PCR, lists solely in-frame clones and lacks some. The sample includes 200,000 to 250,000 clones, approximately 40% seen only once; the top ten take over 2.5%. Noted treatment: oral pan-JAK inhibitor, 5-10 mg twice daily. The entry originates in a study of CD8+ T cells in alopecia areata. Study details: After 6 to 18 months of tofacitinib, follow-up continued 6 months off drug. General study points: Significant decreases in scalp clonality and expanded CD8+ clones followed tofacitinib treatment.

Germline V gene sequence: CDR1 MGHRA, CDR2 YSYEKL. V was trimmed by 3 bases and J by 0 bases, leaving 7 bases between them. The CDR3 consists of 14 residues. The chain employs TRBV4-1 and TRBJ2-3; D unclear. This sequence originates from a human donor with alopecia areata. The sample here was CD4+ T cells sorted from blood, taken around week 36, from a patient treated with tofacitinib. The CDR3 here is CASSQDRSTDTQYF. The CDR3 region has the DNA TGCGCCAGCAGCCAGGATCGTAGCACAGATACGCAGTATTTT.